This is a list of T cell receptor beta chains from one sample in a study of technical replicates of blood from several donors. The table came from immunoSEQ multiplex PCR; TCRdb's copy has only in-frame clones and leaves some out. The table includes some 71,000 clones, around 97% detected once. Sequences were obtained from T cells isolated from PBMCs. Receptors were obtained from a human donor in good health. CDR3s include the opening cysteine and the closing phenylalanine or tryptophan. Fields, in order: CDR3 DNA, CDR3 protein, J gene, V gene, D gene. A D gene is named only where the DNA matches it firmly.

DNA: TGTGCCACCAGCAGAGACCTTTTCAGGGTAACTGGAAACACCATATATTTT
CDR3: CATSRDLFRVTGNTIYF
J: TRBJ1-3
V: TRBV15
D: NA

DNA: TGTGCCAGCAGGCCCAGAGACAGGTCCTCCTACGAGCAGTACTTC
CDR3: CASRPRDRSSYEQYF
J: TRBJ2-7
V: TRBV28
D: NA

DNA: TGCAGCGTTGAAGGGGACAGGGCCGGGGGCTCCTACGAGCAGTACTTC
CDR3: CSVEGDRAGGSYEQYF
J: TRBJ2-7
V: TRBV29-1
D: TRBD1

DNA: TGTGCCAGCAGTGGGCTAGGCCCTACCTATGGCTACACCTTC
CDR3: CASSGLGPTYGYTF
J: TRBJ1-2
V: TRBV6-1
D: NA

DNA: TGTGCCATCAGTGAAGAACAGAACACTGAAGCTTTCTTT
CDR3: CAISEEQNTEAFF
J: TRBJ1-1
V: TRBV10-3
D: NA

DNA: TGTGCCAGCAGTCCCGACAGGTTTTCTATGAACACTGAAGCTTTCTTT
CDR3: CASSPDRFSMNTEAFF
J: TRBJ1-1
V: TRBV6-6
D: NA

DNA: TGTGCCAGCAGCCCGGCAGGGATCCTGGCTGAAGCTTTCTTT
CDR3: CASSPAGILAEAFF
J: TRBJ1-1
V: TRBV5-5
D: NA

DNA: TGTGCCAGCAGTTTAAACAGGCTCGCCAATCAGCCCCAGCATTTT
CDR3: CASSLNRLANQPQHF
J: TRBJ1-5
V: TRBV27
D: NA

DNA: TGTGCCAGCAGTCACAGGGGAGACAACGAGCCCCAGCATTTT
CDR3: CASSHRGDNEPQHF
J: TRBJ1-5
V: TRBV6-6
D: TRBD1

DNA: TGTGCCAGCAGTGGACAGTACACAGATACGCAGTATTTT
CDR3: CASSGQYTDTQYF
J: TRBJ2-3
V: TRBV25-1
D: NA

DNA: TGTGCCAGCAGCCCCCGAGGTAGCGGGGTTAGGATTCAGTACTTC
CDR3: CASSPRGSGVRIQYF
J: TRBJ2-4
V: TRBV14
D: TRBD2

DNA: TGTGCCAGCAGCCAAGAAACTACCACAGATACGCAGTATTTT
CDR3: CASSQETTTDTQYF
J: TRBJ2-3
V: TRBV4-2
D: NA

DNA: TGTGCCAGCAGCCTGAGAGCGGGAGTCGGCGGGGAGCTGTTTTTT
CDR3: CASSLRAGVGGELFF
J: TRBJ2-2
V: TRBV4-2
D: TRBD2

DNA: TGTGCCAGTAGTATTATCAGTGGAGGTCAGCCCCAGCATTTT
CDR3: CASSIISGGQPQHF
J: TRBJ1-5
V: TRBV19
D: NA

DNA: TGTGCCAGCAGCTTAGGTGGCAGGGGTTTTCGAGAGCAGTACTTC
CDR3: CASSLGGRGFREQYF
J: TRBJ2-7
V: TRBV13
D: NA

DNA: TGTGCCAGCAGCTCCGTCAAGGGTCAGGGGGAACTGTTTTTT
CDR3: CASSSVKGQGELFF
J: TRBJ1-4
V: TRBV11-2
D: TRBD1

DNA: TGTGCCAGCAGCTTGGATCGTTTAGAGCAGTACTTC
CDR3: CASSLDRLEQYF
J: TRBJ2-7
V: TRBV5-4
D: NA